One sample yielded the 17 T cell receptor beta chains listed below, sequenced in a study of shared clonotypes between healthy human individuals. This table comes from immunoSEQ multiplex PCR, and its TCRdb copy is limited to in-frame clones, with some not included. The data show under 2.5 million clones, 80% to 95% seen once. Sequenced sample: naive CD4+ T cells from PBMCs. This sample's subset: CD45RA+ positively selected. The receptor source for this set is a man between 18 and 35 years old in good health. Some clones in this sample may be carry-over from other donors' samples.

The V gene is TRBV19, the J gene TRBJ2-2, with 7 nucleotides matching TRBD1. Germline V CDR1 and CDR2: LNHDA, SQIVND (reference sequence). CDR3 length: 13 residues. V was pared by 9 bases and J by 4 bases, with 5 bases of the junction left unmatched. The CDR3 nucleotides read TGTGCCAGGACAGGGAAATTCACCGGGGAGCTGTTTTTT. Translating gives CARTGKFTGELFF. Together with reference TRBV19 and TRBJ2-2, the CDR3 gives the full variable domain: DGGITQSPKYLFRKEGQNVTLSCEQNLNHDAMYWYRQDPGQGLRLIYYSQIVNDFQKGDIAEGYSVSREKKESFPLTVTSAQKNPTAFYLCARTGKFTGELFFGEGSRLTVL.

The rearrangement joins TRBV9 to TRBJ2-2; D might be TRBD1 (6 bases). The CDR3 consists of 17 residues. Germline assignment: CDR1 SGDLS and CDR2 YYNGEE. V was clipped by 3 bases and J by 0 bases, with 15 bases between them. The CDR3 DNA is TGTGCCAGCAGCGGGACGTGGGGGCGCGCGAACACCGGGGAGCTGTTTTTT. Amino acid sequence: CASSGTWGRANTGELFF. The entire variable domain, with the rest obtained from reference TRBV9 and TRBJ2-2, is as follows: DSGVTQTPKHLITATGQRVTLRCSPRSGDLSVYWYQQSLDQGLQFLIQYYNGEERAKGNILERFSAQQFPDLHSELNLSSLELGDSALYFCASSGTWGRANTGELFFGEGSRLTVL.

This chain uses TRBV28 with TRBJ2-5, with 9 bases matching TRBD1. This CDR3 comprises 15 residues. The V and J ends lost 5 bases and 7 bases, in that order; junction bases with no gene match: 11. Germline values: CDR1 MDHEN, CDR2 SYDVKM. The CDR3, as DNA: TGTGCCAGCAGTGGGGGACAGGGTGTTATCGGGACCCAGTACTTC. Translated, it gives CASSGGQGVIGTQYF.

Notes on this clone: The sample contains more than one DNA sequence encoding this CDR3. The V and J genes are TRBV15 and TRBJ1-2; D is possibly TRBD1 (6 bases). The CDR3 length is 14 residues. Trimming took 1 base from V and 3 from J, leaving 9 bases between them. CDR1 and CDR2 from the germline V gene are LNHNV and YYDKDF (reference sequence). The CDR3 sequence is CATSRAPGDYGYTF. The DNA for the CDR3 is TGTGCCACCAGCAGAGCACCAGGGGACTATGGCTACACCTTC.

The rearrangement links TRBV6-1 to TRBJ2-3; TRBD1 aligns across 7 bases. From germline, CDR1 is MNHNS and CDR2 SASEGT. This CDR3 has 15 residues. The V and J ends lost 7 bases and 3 bases, in that order; junction bases with no gene match: 10. CDR3 protein: CASIQLTGWTDTQYF. The CDR3 DNA follows: TGTGCCAGCATCCAACTGACAGGGTGGACAGATACGCAGTATTTT.

The chain carries TRBV6-5 and TRBJ1-2; unclear D gene. The CDR3 runs to 13 residues. CDR1 and CDR2 from the germline V gene are MNHEY and SVGAGI. Trimming removed 6 bases at V and 4 bases at J, with 12 bases between. The CDR3 bases are TGTGCCAGCAGAAGTGCGCTAGGCTATGGCTACACCTTC. It specifies CASRSALGYGYTF.

Notes on this clone: This specimen includes other DNA sequences encoding the same CDR3. The V and J genes are TRBV29-1 and TRBJ2-2, with a possible D match to TRBD2 (5 bases). The V gene's germline CDR1 is SQVTM and CDR2 ANQGSEA. V lost 4 bases to trimming and J lost 3 bases, with 6 bases between them. The CDR3 length is 12 residues. The CDR3 loop is CSVGRYTGELFF. In DNA form, the CDR3 reads TGCAGCGTTGGGAGGTACACCGGGGAGCTGTTTTTT.

V usage is TRBV5-5 and J usage is TRBJ1-5; tentatively, D is TRBD1 (5 bases). CDR3 length: 16 residues. V lost 6 bases, J lost 7 bases, and 23 bases lay in between. Per the germline V gene, CDR1 is SGHKS and CDR2 is YYEKEE (reference sequence). CDR3 loop: CASTLDQGPPVQPQHF. The CDR3 DNA is TGTGCCAGCACTCTCGATCAGGGCCCGCCAGTACAGCCCCAGCATTTT. Filled out from reference TRBV5-5 and TRBJ1-5, the complete variable domain reads DAGVTQSPTHLIKTRGQQVTLRCSPISGHKSVSWYQQVLGQGPQFIFQYYEKEERGRGNFPDRFSARQFPNYSSELNVNALLLGDSALYLCASTLDQGPPVQPQHFGDGTRLSIL.

This chain connects TRBV28 to TRBJ2-3, with D perhaps TRBD2 (6 bases). The germline V gene has CDR1 MDHEN and CDR2 SYDVKM. The V and J ends lost 10 bases and 3 bases respectively, with 17 bases between them. This CDR3 spans 14 amino acids. This CDR3 is CATLRRDLTDTQYF. The CDR3 bases are TGTGCCACTCTCAGGAGGGACCTAACAGATACGCAGTATTTT.

This chain links TRBV6-1 with TRBJ2-7; D remains unclear. The CDR3 runs to 13 residues. From germline, CDR1 is MNHNS and CDR2 SASEGT. V lost 2 bases and J 3 bases, leaving 8 bases between the germline ends. The CDR3 DNA follows: TGTGCCAGCAGTGAACAGGTGGGCTACGAGCAGTACTTC. Its translation: CASSEQVGYEQYF.

The chain uses TRBV15 and TRBJ2-3; possibly TRBD1 or TRBD2 for D (6 bases each). V gave up 3 bases and J gave up 5 bases, with 9 bases separating them. Germline V gene sequence: CDR1 LNHNV, CDR2 YYDKDF (reference sequence). This CDR3 comprises 13 residues. CDR3 bases: TGTGCCACCAGCAGCGGAGGGGGAGATACGCAGTATTTT. Protein: CATSSGGGDTQYF.

The chain employs TRBV9 and TRBJ2-7; the D gene is possibly TRBD2 (6 bases). V was clipped by 0 bases and J by 3 bases, with 10 bases between them. In germline, CDR1 is SGDLS, CDR2 YYNGEE. The length of the CDR3 is 14 residues. The CDR3 coding sequence is TGTGCCAGCAGCGTAGCTACGACTAGCTACGAGCAGTACTTC. This gives the protein CASSVATTSYEQYF.

The chain combines TRBV2 with TRBJ1-2, with TRBD1 matching 9 bases. Germline CDR1 SNHLY, CDR2 FYNNEI. CDR3 length equals 12 residues. V dropped 10 bases and J dropped 8; count of bases not matched to a gene: 8. As DNA, the CDR3 is TGTGCCAACAGGGGGCTAAGGTACGGCTACACCTTC. It is translated as CANRGLRYGYTF.

The J gene is TRBJ1-1, the V gene TRBV6-1, with D tentatively TRBD1 (5 bases). This CDR3 contains 17 residues. The ends were cut back, 3 bases at V and 0 bases at J, with 17 bases in the middle. CDR1 is MNHNS, CDR2 SASEGT, per germline. The CDR3 coding sequence is TGTGCCAGCAGTGACCCAGGGAACCTCAGACTGAACACTGAAGCTTTCTTT. It is translated as CASSDPGNLRLNTEAFF.

The chain employs TRBV19 and TRBJ1-2; perhaps TRBD1 as D (6 bases). The CDR3 covers 12 residues. CDR1 is LNHDA and CDR2 is SQIVND in the germline V gene (reference sequence). Trimming removed 6 bases from V and 7 bases from J, with 12 bases in between. The DNA of the CDR3 is TGTGCCAGTAGCTCACAGGGAGGTGGCTACACCTTC. Amino acid sequence: CASSSQGGGYTF.

This clone is a singleton in its sample. The chain combines TRBV5-6 with TRBJ2-1; D remains unclear. Trimming pared 3 bases from V and 0 bases from J, leaving 10 bases between. This CDR3 region has 15 residues. Germline CDR1 SGHDT, CDR2 YYEEEE. Here the CDR3 DNA reads TGTGCCAGCAGCTCCCCGGGCGCCTCCTACAATGAGCAGTTCTTC. Translation: CASSSPGASYNEQFF. Complete variable domain (other parts from reference TRBV5-6 and TRBJ2-1): DAGVTQSPTHLIKTRGQQVTLRCSPKSGHDTVSWYQQALGQGPQFIFQYYEEEERQRGNFPDRFSGHQFPNYSSELNVNALLLGDSALYLCASSSPGASYNEQFFGPGTRLTVL.

The J gene is TRBJ2-7, the V gene TRBV27, with 7 bases lining up with TRBD1. Germline V gives CDR1 MNHEY, CDR2 SMNVEV (reference sequence). Unmatched junction bases numbered 13, after V lost 6 bases and J lost 5 bases. The CDR3 consists of 15 residues. CDR3 bases: TGTGCCAGCAGGTTACAGGGGAGCCACCTACACGAGCAGTACTTC. Translating gives CASRLQGSHLHEQYF.